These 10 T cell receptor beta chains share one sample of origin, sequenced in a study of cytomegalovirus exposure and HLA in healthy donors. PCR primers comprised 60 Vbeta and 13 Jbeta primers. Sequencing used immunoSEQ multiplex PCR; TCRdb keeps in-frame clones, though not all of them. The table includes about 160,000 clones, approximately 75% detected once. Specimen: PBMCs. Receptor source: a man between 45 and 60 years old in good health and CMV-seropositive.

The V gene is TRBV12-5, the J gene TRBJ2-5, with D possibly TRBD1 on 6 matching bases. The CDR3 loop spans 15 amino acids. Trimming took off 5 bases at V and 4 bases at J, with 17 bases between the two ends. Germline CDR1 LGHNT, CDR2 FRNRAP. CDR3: CASGPRIQGLETQYF. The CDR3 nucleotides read TGTGCTAGTGGTCCGAGAATACAGGGTTTAGAGACCCAGTACTTC.

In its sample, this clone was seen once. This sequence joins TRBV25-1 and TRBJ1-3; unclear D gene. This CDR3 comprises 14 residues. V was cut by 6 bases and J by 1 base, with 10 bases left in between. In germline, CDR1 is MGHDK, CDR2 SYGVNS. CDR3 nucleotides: TGTGCCAGCAGGGACGCGGGATCTGGAAACACCATATATTTT. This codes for CASRDAGSGNTIYF.

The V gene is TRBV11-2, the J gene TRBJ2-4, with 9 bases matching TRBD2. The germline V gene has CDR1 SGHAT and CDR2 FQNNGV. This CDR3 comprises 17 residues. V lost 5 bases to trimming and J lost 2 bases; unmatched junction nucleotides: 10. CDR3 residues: CASSLEASGAPKNIQYF. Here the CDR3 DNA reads TGTGCCAGCAGCCTTGAGGCTAGCGGGGCCCCCAAAAACATTCAGTACTTC.

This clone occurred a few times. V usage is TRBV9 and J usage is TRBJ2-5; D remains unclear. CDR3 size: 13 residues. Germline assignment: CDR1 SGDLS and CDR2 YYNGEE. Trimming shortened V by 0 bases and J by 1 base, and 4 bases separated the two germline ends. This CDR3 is CASSVAPQETQYF. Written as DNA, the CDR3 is TGTGCCAGCAGCGTAGCTCCCCAAGAGACCCAGTACTTC.

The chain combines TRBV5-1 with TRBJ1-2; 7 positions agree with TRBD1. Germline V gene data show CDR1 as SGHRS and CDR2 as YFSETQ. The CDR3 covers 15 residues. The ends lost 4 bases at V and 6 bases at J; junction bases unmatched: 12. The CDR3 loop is CASSQTRSRGNGYTF. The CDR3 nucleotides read TGCGCCAGCAGCCAAACTAGGAGCAGGGGGAATGGCTACACCTTC.

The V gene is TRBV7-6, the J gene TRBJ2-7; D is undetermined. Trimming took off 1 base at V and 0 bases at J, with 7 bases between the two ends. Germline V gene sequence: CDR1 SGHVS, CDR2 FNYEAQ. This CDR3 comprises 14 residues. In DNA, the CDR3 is TGTGCCAGCAGCTTAGGGTATAGCTCCTACGAGCAGTACTTC. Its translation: CASSLGYSSYEQYF.

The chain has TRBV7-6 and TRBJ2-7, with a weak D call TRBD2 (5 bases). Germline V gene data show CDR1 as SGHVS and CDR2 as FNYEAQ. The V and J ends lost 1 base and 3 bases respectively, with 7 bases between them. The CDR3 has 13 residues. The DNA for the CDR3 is TGTGCCAGCAGCTTAGGACTAAACTACGAGCAGTACTTC. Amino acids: CASSLGLNYEQYF.

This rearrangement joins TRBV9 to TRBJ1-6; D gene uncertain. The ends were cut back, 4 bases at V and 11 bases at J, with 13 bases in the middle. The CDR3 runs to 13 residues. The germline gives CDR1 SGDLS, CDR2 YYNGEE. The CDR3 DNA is TGTGCCAGCAGCACAGCCTCTACGGCACCCCTCCACTTT. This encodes CASSTASTAPLHF.

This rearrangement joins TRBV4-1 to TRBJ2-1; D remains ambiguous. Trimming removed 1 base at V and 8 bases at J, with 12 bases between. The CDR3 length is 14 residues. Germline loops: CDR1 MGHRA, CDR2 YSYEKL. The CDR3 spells CASSQGYLRDEQFF. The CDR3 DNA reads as TGCGCCAGCAGCCAAGGGTACCTCCGGGATGAGCAGTTCTTC.

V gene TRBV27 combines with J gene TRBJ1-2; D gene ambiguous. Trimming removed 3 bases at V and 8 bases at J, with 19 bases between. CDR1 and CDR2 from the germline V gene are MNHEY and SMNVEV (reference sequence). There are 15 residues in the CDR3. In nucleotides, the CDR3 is TGTGCCAGCAGTTTGAGGAAGGCGGCCACCCGGGGCTACACCTTC. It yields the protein CASSLRKAATRGYTF.